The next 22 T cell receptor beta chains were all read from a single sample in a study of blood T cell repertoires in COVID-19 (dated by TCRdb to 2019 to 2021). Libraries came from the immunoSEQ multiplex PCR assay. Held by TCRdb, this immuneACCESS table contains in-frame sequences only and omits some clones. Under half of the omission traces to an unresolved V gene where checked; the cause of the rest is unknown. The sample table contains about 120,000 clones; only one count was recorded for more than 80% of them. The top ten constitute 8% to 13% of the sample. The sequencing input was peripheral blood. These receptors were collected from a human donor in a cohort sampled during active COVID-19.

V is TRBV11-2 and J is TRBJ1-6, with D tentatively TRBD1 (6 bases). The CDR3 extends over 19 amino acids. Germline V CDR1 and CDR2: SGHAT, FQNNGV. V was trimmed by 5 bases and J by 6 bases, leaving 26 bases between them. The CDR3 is CASSPGVASSWGINSPLHF. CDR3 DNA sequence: TGTGCCAGCAGCCCAGGGGTCGCGAGTTCTTGGGGAATTAATTCACCCCTCCACTTT.

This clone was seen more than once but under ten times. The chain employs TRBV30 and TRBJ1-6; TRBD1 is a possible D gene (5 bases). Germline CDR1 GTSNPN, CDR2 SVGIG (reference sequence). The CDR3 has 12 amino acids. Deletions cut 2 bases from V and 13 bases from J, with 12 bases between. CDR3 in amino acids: CAWSRGSGPLHF. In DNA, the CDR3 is TGTGCCTGGAGTAGGGGAAGTGGGCCCCTCCACTTT.

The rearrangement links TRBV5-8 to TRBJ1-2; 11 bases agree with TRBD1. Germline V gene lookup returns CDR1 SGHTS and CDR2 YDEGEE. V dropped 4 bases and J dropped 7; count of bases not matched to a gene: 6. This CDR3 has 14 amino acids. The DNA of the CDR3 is TGTGCCAGCAGCCTCGGGACAGGGGGGTCTGGCTACACCTTC. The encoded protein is CASSLGTGGSGYTF.

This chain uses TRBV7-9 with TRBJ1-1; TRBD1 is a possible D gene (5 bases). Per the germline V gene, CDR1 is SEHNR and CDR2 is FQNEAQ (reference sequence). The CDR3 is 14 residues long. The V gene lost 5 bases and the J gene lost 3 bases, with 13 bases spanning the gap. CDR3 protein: CASSPRGGDTEAFF. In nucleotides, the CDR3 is TGTGCCAGCAGCCCCCGGGGGGGGGACACTGAAGCTTTCTTT.

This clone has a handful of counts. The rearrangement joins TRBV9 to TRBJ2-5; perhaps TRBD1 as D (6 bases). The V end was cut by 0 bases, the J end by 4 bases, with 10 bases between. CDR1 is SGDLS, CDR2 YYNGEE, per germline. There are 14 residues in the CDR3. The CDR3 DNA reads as TGTGCCAGCAGCGTAGAGGGACAAACAGAGACCCAGTACTTC. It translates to CASSVEGQTETQYF.

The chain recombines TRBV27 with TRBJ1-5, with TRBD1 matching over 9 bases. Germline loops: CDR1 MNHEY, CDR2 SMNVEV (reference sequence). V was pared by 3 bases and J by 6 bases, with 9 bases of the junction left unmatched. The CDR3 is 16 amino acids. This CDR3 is CASSFSRQGGGQPQHF. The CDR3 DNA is TGTGCCAGCAGTTTTTCCCGACAGGGGGGTGGTCAGCCCCAGCATTTT.

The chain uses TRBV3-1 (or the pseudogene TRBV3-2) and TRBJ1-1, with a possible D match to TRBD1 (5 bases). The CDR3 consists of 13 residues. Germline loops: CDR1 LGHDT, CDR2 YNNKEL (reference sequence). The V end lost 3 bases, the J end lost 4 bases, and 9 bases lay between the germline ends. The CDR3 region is CASSQGLGTEAFF. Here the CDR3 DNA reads TGTGCCAGCAGCCAGGGACTGGGCACTGAAGCTTTCTTT.

The CDR3 sequence is CASSWGLTGGASNEQFF. Written as DNA, the CDR3 is TGCGCCAGCAGCTGGGGACTAACAGGGGGCGCTTCCAATGAGCAGTTCTTC. V and J are TRBV5-1 and TRBJ2-1, with 9 bases aligning to TRBD1. V shed 3 bases and J 6 bases; nucleotides not matched to a gene: 13. Looked up from germline, CDR1 is SGHRS and CDR2 is YFSETQ. The CDR3 has 17 residues. Complete variable domain (other parts from reference TRBV5-1 and TRBJ2-1): KAGVTQTPRYLIKTRGQQVTLSCSPISGHRSVSWYQQTPGQGLQFLFEYFSETQRNKGNFPGRFSGRQFSNSRSEMNVSTLELGDSALYLCASSWGLTGGASNEQFFGPGTRLTVL.

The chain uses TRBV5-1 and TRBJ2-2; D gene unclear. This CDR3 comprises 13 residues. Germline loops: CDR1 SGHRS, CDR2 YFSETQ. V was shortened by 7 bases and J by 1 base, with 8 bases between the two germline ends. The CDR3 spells CASYSLNTGELFF. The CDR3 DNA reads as TGCGCCAGCTATTCACTGAACACCGGGGAGCTGTTTTTT.

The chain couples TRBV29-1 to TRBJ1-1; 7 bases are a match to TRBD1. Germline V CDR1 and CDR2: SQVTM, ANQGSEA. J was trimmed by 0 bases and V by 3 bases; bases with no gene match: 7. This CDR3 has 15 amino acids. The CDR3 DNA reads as TGCAGCGTTGATATGGGGGACAGTTTGAACACTGAAGCTTTCTTT. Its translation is CSVDMGDSLNTEAFF.

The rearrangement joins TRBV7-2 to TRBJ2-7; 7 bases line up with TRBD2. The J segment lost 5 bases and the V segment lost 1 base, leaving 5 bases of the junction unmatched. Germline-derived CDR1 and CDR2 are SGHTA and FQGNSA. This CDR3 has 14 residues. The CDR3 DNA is TGTGCCAGCAGCTTAGAGGGACTAAAGCACGAGCAGTACTTC. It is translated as CASSLEGLKHEQYF.

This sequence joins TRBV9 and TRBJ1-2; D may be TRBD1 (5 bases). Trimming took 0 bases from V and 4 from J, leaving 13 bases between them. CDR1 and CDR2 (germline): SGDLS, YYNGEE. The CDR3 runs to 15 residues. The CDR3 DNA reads TGTGCCAGCAGCGTAGCCCCCCCGGGGGGCTATGGCTACACCTTC. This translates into CASSVAPPGGYGYTF.

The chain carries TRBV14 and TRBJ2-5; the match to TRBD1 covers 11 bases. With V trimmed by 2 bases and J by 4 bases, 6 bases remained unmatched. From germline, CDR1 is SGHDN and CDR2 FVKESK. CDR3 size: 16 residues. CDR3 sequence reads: CASSQLPGQGGETQYF. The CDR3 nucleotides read TGTGCCAGCAGCCAACTACCGGGACAGGGGGGAGAGACCCAGTACTTC.

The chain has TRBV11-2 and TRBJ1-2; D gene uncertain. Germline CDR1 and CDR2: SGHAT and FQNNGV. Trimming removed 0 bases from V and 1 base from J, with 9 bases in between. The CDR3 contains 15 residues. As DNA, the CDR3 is TGTGCCAGCAGCTTAGATTATTGGAGTAACTATGGCTACACCTTC. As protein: CASSLDYWSNYGYTF.

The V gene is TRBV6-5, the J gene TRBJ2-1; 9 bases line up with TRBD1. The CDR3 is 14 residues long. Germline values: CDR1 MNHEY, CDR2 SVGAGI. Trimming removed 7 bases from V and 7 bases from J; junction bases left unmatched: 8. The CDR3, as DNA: TGTGCCAGCAAACTTGGACAGGGGATAAATGAGCAGTTCTTC. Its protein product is CASKLGQGINEQFF.

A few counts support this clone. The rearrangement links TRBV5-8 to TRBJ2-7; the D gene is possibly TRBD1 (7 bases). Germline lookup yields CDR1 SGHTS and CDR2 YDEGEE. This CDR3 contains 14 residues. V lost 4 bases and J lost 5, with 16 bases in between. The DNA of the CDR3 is TGTGCCAGCAGCCTGCTTGGCAGGGGGGACGAGCAGTACTTC. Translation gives CASSLLGRGDEQYF.

CDR3 protein: CASSSETANTEAFF. CDR3 DNA: TGTGCCAGCAGCTCCGAGACAGCGAACACTGAAGCTTTCTTT. The chain employs TRBV11-1 and TRBJ1-1; D is perhaps TRBD1 (5 bases). Trimming removed 4 bases at V and 1 base at J, with 10 bases between. Germline lookup yields CDR1 SGHAT and CDR2 FQDESV (reference sequence). The CDR3 is made up of 14 amino acids.

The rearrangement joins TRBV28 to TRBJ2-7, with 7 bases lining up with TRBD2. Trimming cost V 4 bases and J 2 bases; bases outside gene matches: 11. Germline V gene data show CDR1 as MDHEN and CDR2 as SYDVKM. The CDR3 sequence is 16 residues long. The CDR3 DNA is TGTGCCAGCAGTTCCCCCGGGAGCGGGGCTACCTACGAGCAGTACTTC. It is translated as CASSSPGSGATYEQYF.

The CDR3 is CASSQDWGGSSSYEQYF. The CDR3 DNA sequence: TGCGCCAGCAGCCAGGACTGGGGAGGGTCGAGCTCCTACGAGCAGTACTTC. The J gene is TRBJ2-7, the V gene TRBV4-3; 7 bases map to TRBD2. The CDR3 runs to 17 residues. Germline trimming cut 3 bases from V and 0 bases from J; bases unmatched to any gene: 11. In germline, CDR1 is LGHNA, CDR2 YSLEER.

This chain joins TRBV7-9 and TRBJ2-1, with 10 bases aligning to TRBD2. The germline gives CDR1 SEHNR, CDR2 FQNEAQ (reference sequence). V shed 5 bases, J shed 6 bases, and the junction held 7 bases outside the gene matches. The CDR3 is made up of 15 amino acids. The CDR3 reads CASSQSGRASNEQFF. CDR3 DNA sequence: TGTGCCAGCAGCCAAAGCGGGAGGGCCTCCAATGAGCAGTTCTTC.

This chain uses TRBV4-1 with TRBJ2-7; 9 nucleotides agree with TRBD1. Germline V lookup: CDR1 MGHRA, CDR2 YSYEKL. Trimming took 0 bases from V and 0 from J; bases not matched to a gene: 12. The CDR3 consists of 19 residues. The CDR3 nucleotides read TGCGCCAGCAGCCAAGAAGGGGCCCCGGGACAGGGAAGCTCCTACGAGCAGTACTTC. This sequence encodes CASSQEGAPGQGSSYEQYF.

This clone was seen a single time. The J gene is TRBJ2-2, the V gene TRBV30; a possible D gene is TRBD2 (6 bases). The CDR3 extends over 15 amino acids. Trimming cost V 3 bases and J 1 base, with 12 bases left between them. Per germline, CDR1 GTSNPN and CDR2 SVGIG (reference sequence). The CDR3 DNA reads TGTGCCTGGAGCGGCACTAGCTTGAACACCGGGGAGCTGTTTTTT. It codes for CAWSGTSLNTGELFF.